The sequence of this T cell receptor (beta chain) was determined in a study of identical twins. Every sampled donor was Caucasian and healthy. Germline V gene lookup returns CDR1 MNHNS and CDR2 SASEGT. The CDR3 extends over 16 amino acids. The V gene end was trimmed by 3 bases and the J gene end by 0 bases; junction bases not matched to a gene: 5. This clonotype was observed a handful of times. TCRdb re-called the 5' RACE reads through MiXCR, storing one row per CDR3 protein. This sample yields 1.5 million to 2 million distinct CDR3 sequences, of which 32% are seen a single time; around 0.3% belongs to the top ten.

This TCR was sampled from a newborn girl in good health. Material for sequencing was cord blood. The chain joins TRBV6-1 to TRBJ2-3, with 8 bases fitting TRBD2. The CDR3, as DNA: TGTGCCAGCAGTGACTGGAGCGGGAGAAGCACAGATACGCAGTATTTT. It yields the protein CASSDWSGRSTDTQYF.